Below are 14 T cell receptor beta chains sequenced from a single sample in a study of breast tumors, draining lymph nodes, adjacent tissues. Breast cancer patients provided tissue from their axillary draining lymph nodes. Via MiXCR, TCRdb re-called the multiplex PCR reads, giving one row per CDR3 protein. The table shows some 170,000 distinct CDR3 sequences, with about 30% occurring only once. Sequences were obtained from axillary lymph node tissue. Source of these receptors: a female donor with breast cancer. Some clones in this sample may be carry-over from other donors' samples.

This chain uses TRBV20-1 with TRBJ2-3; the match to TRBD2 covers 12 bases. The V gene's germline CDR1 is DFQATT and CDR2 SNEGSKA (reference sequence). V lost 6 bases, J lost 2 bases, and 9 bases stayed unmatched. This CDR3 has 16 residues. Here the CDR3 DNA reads TGCAGTGCGAGCCGAACTAGCGGGAGGTACACAGATACGCAGTATTTT. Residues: CSASRTSGRYTDTQYF.

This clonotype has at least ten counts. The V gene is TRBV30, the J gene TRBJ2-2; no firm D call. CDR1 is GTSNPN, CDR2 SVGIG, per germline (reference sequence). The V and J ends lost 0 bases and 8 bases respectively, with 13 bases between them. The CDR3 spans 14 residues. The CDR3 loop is CAWSVPTPIGELFF. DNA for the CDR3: TGTGCCTGGAGTGTGCCGACTCCCATTGGGGAGCTGTTTTTT.

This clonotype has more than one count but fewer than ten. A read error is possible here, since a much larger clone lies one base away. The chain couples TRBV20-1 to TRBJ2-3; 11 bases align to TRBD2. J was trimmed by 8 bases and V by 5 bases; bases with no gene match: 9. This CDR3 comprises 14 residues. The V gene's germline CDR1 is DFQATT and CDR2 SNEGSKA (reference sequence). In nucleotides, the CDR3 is TGCAGTGCTTTACTAGCGGGGGCCGCCGCTACGCAGTATTTT. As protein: CSALLAGAAATQYF.

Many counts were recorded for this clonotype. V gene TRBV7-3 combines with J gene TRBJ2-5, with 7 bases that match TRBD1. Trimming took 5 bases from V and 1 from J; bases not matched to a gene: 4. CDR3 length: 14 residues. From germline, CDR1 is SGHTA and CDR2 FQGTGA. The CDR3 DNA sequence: TGTGCCAGCAGCAAGGGGGCTGGCCAAGAGACCCAGTACTTC. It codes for CASSKGAGQETQYF.

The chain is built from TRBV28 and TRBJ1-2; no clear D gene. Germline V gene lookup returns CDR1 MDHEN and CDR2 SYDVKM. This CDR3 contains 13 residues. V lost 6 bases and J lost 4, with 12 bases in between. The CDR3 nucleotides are TGTGCCAGCAGCAAAGGACGGCGCTATGGCTACACCTTC. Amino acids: CASSKGRRYGYTF.

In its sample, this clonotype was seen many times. The DNA for the CDR3 is TGCAGTGCTAGTGCTGGGGTGAGCTCCTATAATTCACCCCTCCACTTT. Amino acids: CSASAGVSSYNSPLHF. The chain employs TRBV20-1 and TRBJ1-6; D is undetermined. V was shortened by 3 bases and J by 0 bases, with 12 bases between the two germline ends. The CDR3 totals 16 residues. CDR1 DFQATT and CDR2 SNEGSKA come from the germline V gene (reference sequence).

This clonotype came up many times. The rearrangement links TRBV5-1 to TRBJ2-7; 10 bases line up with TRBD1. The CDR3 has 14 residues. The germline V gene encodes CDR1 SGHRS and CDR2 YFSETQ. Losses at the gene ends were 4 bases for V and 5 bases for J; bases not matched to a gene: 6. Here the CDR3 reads CASSHGTGVDEQYF. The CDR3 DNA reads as TGCGCCAGCAGCCATGGGACAGGGGTAGACGAGCAGTACTTC.

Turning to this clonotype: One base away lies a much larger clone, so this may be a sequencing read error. CDR3 sequence: CASSRTVAGPQHF. CDR3 sequence (DNA): TGTGCCAGCAGTCGGACCGTCGCGGGGCCCCAGCATTTT. The V gene is TRBV6-1, the J gene TRBJ1-5; D call uncertain. The CDR3 has 13 residues. Per the germline V gene, CDR1 is MNHNS and CDR2 is SASEGT. V lost 5 bases to trimming and J lost 9 bases, with 14 bases between them.

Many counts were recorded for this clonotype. The chain's CDR3 is CASSIGLAGGNEQFF. CDR3 in DNA: TGTGCCAGTAGTATAGGACTAGCGGGGGGAAATGAGCAGTTCTTC. The rearrangement uses TRBV19 and TRBJ2-1, with 13 bases identical to TRBD2. The J segment lost 7 bases and the V segment lost 1 base, leaving 1 base of the junction unmatched. Germline V gene lookup returns CDR1 LNHDA and CDR2 SQIVND (reference sequence). The CDR3 is made up of 15 amino acids.

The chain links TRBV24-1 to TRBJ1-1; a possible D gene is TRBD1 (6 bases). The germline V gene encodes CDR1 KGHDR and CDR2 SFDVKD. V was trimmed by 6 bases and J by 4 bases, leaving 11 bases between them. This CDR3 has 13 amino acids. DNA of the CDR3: TGTGCCACCAGTACAGGGTTGGGCACTGAAGCTTTCTTT. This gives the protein CATSTGLGTEAFF.

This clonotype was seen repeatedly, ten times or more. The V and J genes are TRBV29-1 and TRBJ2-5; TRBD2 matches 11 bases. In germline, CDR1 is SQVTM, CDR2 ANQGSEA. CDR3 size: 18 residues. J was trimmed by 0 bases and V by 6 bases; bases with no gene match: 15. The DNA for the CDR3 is TGCAGCGTGAACCGGGACATCGGACTAGCGGGTTACCAAGAGACCCAGTACTTC. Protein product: CSVNRDIGLAGYQETQYF.

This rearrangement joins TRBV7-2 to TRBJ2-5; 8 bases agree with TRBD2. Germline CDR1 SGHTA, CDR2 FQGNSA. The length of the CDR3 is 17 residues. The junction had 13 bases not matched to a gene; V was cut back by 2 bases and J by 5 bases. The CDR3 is CASSLRAGAGGVETQYF. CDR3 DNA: TGTGCCAGCAGCTTACGTGCCGGGGCGGGGGGAGTGGAGACCCAGTACTTC. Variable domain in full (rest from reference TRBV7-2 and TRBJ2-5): GAGVSQSPSNKVTEKGKDVELRCDPISGHTALYWYRQSLGQGLEFLIYFQGNSAPDKSGLPSDRFSAERTGGSVSTLTIQRTQQEDSAVYLCASSLRAGAGGVETQYFGPGTRLLVL.

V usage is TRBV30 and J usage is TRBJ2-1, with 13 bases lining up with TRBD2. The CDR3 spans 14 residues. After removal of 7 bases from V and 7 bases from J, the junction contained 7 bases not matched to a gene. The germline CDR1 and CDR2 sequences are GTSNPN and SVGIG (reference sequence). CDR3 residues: CASPGLAGTNEQFF. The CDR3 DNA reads TGTGCCTCCCCGGGACTAGCGGGGACGAATGAGCAGTTCTTC.

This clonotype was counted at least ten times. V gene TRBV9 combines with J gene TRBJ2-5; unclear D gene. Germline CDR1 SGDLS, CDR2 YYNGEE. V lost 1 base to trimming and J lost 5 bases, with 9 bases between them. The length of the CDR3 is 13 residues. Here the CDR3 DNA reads TGTGCCAGCAGCGTAACCGCCGGGGAGACCCAGTACTTC. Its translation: CASSVTAGETQYF.